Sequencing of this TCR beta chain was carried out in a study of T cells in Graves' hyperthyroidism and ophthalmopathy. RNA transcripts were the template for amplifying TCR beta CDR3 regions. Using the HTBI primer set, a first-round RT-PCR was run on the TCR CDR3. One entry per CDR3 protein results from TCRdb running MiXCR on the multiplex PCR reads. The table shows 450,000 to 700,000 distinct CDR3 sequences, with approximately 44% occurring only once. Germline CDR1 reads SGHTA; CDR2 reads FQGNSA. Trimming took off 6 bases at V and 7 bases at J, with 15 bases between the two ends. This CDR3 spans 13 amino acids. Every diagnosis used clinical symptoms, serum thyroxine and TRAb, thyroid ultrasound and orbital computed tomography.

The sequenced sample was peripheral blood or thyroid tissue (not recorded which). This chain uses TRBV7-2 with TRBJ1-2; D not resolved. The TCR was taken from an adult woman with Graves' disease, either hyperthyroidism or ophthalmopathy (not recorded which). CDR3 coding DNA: TGTGCCAGCAGTAAAACAGAGCAGTTTGGCTACACCTTC. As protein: CASSKTEQFGYTF.